This T cell receptor beta chain was obtained from a study of shared clonotypes between healthy human individuals. Notes on the study in general: Non-shared clonotypes were found to have lower generation probabilities than the clonotypes that were shared by all four of the sorted-subset donors.

Note on this clone: The antigen is undetermined.

The germline gives CDR1 LGHNA, CDR2 YNFKEQ. The V and J ends lost 1 base and 5 bases, in that order; junction bases with no gene match: 21. CDR3 length equals 20 residues. The naive CD8 subset, CD45RO-negative cells positively selected for CCR7, excluded terminally differentiated effector memory CD45RA+ cells. Splitting of each subset's genomic DNA was done evenly across several immunoSEQ plates. Per the authors' pipeline: Quality scores were absent from the junction-only immunoSEQ sequences, so filtering differed. Clones were sequenced by immunoSEQ multiplex PCR, and TCRdb holds only the in-frame ones, with some missing. V and J calls plus clone size are reproduced from that table; the DNA served to infer D and trimming. This sample has a few million clones, with over 85% found just once.

The gene calls are TRBV4-2 and TRBJ1-1; 8 nucleotides line up with TRBD1. This receptor was identified in a man aged 18-30 years in good health. Some clones in this sample may be carry-over from other donors' samples. The specimen sequenced was naive CD8+ T cells from PBMCs. The CDR3 DNA follows: TGTGCCAGCAGCCAAGGTTTTCCCTTAATTGACAGGGGAGAGTGGACTGAAGCTTTCTTT. It translates to CASSQGFPLIDRGEWTEAFF.